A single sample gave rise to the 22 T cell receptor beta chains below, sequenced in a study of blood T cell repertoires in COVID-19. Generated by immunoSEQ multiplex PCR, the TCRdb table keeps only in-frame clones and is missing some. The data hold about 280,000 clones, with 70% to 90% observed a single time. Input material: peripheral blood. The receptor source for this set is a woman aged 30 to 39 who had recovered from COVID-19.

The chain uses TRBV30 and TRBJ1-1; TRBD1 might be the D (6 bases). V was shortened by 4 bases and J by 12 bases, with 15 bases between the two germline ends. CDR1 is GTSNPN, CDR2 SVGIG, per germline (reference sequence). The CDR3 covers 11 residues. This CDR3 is CAWTSGQKTFF. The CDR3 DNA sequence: TGTGCCTGGACCAGTGGACAGAAAACTTTCTTT.

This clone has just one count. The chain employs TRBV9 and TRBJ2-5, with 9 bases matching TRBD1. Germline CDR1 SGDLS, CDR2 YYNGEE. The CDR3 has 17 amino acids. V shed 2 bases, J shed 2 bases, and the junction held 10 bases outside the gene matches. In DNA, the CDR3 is TGTGCCAGCAGCGTCGGTTGGGGACAGGGCCTACAAGAGACCCAGTACTTC. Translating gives CASSVGWGQGLQETQYF.

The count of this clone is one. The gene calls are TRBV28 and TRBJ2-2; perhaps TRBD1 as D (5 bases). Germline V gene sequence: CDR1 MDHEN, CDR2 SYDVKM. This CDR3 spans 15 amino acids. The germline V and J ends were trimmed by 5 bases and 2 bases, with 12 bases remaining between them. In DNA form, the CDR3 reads TGTGCCAGCAGTCAAGACAGAGCTAACACCGGGGAGCTGTTTTTT. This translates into CASSQDRANTGELFF.

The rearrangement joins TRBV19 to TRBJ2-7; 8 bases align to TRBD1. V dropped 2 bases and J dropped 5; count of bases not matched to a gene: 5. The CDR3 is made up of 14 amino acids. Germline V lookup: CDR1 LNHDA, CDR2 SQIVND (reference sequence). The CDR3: CASSIRQGYHEQYF. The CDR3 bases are TGTGCCAGTAGTATAAGACAGGGGTACCACGAGCAGTACTTC.

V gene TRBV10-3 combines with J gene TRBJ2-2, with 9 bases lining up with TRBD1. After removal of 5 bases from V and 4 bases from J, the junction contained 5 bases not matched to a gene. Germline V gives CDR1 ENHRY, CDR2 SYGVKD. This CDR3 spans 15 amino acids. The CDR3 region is CAISRTGAPTGELFF. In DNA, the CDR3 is TGTGCCATCAGTAGGACAGGGGCACCCACCGGGGAGCTGTTTTTT.

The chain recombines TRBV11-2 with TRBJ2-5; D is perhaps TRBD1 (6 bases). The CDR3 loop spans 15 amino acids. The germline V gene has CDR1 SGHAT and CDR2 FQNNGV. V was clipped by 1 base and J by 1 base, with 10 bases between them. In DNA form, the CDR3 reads TGTGCCAGCAGCTTAGGGATGGACAGCCAAGAGACCCAGTACTTC. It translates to CASSLGMDSQETQYF.

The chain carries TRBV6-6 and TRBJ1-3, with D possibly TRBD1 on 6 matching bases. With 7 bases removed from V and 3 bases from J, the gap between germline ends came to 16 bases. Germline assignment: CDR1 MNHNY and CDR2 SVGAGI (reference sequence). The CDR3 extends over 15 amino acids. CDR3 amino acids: CASNPNRDGGNTIYF. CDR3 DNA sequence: TGTGCCAGCAATCCAAACAGGGACGGTGGAAACACCATATATTTT.

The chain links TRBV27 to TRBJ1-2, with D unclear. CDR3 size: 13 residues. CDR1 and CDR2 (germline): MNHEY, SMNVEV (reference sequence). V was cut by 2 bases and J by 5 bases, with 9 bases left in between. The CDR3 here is CASSLGGLYGYTF. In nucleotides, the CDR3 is TGTGCCAGCAGTTTAGGAGGGCTTTATGGCTACACCTTC.

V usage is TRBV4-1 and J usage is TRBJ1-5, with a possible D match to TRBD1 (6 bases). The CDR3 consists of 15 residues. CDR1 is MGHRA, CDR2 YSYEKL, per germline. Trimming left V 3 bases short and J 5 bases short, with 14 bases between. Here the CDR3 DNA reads TGCGCCAGCAGCCAGCTAGGGGGAGGGGATCAGCCCCAGCATTTT. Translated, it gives CASSQLGGGDQPQHF.

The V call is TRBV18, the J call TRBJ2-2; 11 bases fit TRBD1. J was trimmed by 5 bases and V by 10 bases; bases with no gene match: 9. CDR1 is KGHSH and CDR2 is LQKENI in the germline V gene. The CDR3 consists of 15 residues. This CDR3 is CATVMGQGETGELFF. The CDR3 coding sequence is TGTGCCACCGTCATGGGACAGGGGGAGACCGGGGAGCTGTTTTTT.

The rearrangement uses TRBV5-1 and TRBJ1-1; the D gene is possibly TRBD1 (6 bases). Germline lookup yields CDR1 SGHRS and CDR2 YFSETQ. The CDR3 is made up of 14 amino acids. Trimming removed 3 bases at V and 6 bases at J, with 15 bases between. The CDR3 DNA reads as TGCGCCAGCAGCTCCAGGGGCCCTGAGGCTGAAGCTTTCTTT. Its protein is CASSSRGPEAEAFF.

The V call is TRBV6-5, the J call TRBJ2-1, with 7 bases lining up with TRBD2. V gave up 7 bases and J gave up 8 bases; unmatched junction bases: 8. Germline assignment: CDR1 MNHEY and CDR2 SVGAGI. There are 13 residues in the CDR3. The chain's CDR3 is CASILTSFDEQFF. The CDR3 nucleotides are TGTGCCAGCATCTTGACTAGCTTTGATGAGCAGTTCTTC.

The CDR3, as DNA: TGCGCCAGCAGCCAAGTCATAACAGGTTCAGGTGAAAAACTGTTTTTT. This codes for CASSQVITGSGEKLFF. The rearrangement uses TRBV4-1 and TRBJ1-4, with D possibly matching TRBD1 (5 bases). The CDR3 consists of 16 residues. The germline V and J ends were trimmed by 1 base and 7 bases, with 16 bases remaining between them. Per the germline V gene, CDR1 is MGHRA and CDR2 is YSYEKL.

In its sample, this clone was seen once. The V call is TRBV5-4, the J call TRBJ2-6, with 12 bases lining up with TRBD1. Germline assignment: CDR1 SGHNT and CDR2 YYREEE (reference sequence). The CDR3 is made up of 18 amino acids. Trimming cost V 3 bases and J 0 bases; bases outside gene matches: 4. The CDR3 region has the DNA TGTGCCAGCAGCTCGGGACAGGGGGCCATCTCTGGGGCCAACGTCCTGACTTTC. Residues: CASSSGQGAISGANVLTF.

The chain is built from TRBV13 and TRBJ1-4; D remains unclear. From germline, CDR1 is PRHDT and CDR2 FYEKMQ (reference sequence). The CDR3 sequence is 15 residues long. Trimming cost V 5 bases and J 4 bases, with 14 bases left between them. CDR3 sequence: CASSTRHMGNEKLFF. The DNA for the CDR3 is TGTGCCAGCAGCACGAGACACATGGGTAATGAAAAACTGTTTTTT.

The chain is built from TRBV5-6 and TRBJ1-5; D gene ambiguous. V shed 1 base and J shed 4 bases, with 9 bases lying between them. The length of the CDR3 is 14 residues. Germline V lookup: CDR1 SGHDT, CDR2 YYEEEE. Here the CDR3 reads CASSLFRDNQPQHF. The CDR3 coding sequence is TGTGCCAGCAGCTTGTTTCGGGATAATCAGCCCCAGCATTTT.

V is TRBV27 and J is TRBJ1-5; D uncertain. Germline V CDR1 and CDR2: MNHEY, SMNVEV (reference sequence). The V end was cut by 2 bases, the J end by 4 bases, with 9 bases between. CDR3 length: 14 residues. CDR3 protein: CASSLEGRNQPQHF. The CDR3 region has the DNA TGTGCCAGCAGTTTAGAGGGAAGAAATCAGCCCCAGCATTTT.

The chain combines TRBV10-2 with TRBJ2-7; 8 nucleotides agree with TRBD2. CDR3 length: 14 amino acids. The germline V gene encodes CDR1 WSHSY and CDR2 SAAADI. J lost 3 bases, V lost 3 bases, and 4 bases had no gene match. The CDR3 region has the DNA TGCGCCAGCAGTGATATCGGGGGGGGCTACGAGCAGTACTTC. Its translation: CASSDIGGGYEQYF.

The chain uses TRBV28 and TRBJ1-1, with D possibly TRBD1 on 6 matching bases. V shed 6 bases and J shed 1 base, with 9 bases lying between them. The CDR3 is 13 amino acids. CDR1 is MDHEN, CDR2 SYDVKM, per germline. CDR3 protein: CASRTQGNTEAFF. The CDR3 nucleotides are TGTGCCAGCAGGACACAGGGGAACACTGAAGCTTTCTTT.

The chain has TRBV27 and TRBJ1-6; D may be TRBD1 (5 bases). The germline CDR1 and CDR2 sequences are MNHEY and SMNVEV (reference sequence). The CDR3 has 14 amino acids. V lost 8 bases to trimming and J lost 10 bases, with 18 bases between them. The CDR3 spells CASSLGGGRSPLHF. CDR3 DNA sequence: TGTGCCAGCTCCCTTGGGGGAGGGCGGTCACCCCTCCACTTT.

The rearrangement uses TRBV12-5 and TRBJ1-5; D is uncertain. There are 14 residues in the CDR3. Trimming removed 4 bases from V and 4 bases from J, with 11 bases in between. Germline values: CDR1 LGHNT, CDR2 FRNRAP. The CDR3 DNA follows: TGTGCTAGTGGTTCACAGTTACGAAATCAGCCCCAGCATTTT. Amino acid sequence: CASGSQLRNQPQHF. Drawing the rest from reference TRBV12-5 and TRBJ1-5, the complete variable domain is DARVTQTPRHKVTEMGQEVTMRCQPILGHNTVFWYRQTMMQGLELLAYFRNRAPLDDSGMPKDRFSAEMPDATLATLKIQPSEPRDSAVYFCASGSQLRNQPQHFGDGTRLSIL.

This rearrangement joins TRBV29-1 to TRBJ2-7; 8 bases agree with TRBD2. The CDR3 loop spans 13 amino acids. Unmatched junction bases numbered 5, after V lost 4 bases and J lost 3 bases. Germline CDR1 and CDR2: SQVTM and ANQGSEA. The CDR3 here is CSVVGTRVYEQYF. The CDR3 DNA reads TGCAGCGTTGTCGGGACTAGAGTCTACGAGCAGTACTTC.